The T cell receptor beta chain described here comes from a study of OX40 agonist ivuxolimab in advanced cancers. Study details: 30% to 40% of patients had received prior checkpoint inhibitor therapy. Study observations and caveats: Both CD4+ and CD8+ T cell populations in blood had undergone clonal expansion by week 6 at 0.1 to 3.0 mg/kg. Researchers did not establish what antigens the expanded peripheral T cells target.

Produced via immunoSEQ multiplex PCR; TCRdb's table is partial and in-frame only. The sample includes 34,000 or so clones, roughly four fifths of them seen just once. Individuals having autoimmune disease history or systemic immunosuppression were not enrolled. CDR3 size: 13 residues. With 3 bases removed from V and 3 bases from J, the gap between germline ends came to 11 bases. Germline V gene data show CDR1 as GTSNPN and CDR2 as SVGIG (reference sequence). For this clone: The antigen is unknown.

The receptor was derived from an adult with an advanced solid tumor such as melanoma, head and neck, liver or kidney cancer. The sequencing here drew on CD4+ or CD8+ T cells sorted from blood, taken in a trial of the OX40 agonist ivuxolimab. The chain links TRBV30 to TRBJ1-1; a possible D gene is TRBD1 (5 bases). CDR3 residues: CAWRGPLDTEAFF. The CDR3 nucleotides read TGTGCCTGGAGGGGACCTTTGGACACTGAAGCTTTCTTT.